The 9 T cell receptor beta chains below were found in one sample sequenced in a study of early T cells in non-severe SARS-CoV-2 infection. TCRdb re-analysed the 5' RACE reads in MiXCR, keeping a single row per CDR3 protein. The repertoire holds tens of thousands of distinct CDR3 sequences, 3.5% to 5.5% seen once, with approximately 8.4% in the top ten. Material: whole blood. The receptors shown here come from an adult who was a healthcare worker with PCR-confirmed SARS-CoV-2 infection or an uninfected control (not recorded which).

This clonotype was detected ten times or more. The V gene is TRBV6-6, the J gene TRBJ2-4; TRBD1 agrees at 11 bases. This CDR3 comprises 17 residues. The trim removed 8 bases at V and 1 base at J, leaving 10 bases unmatched. From germline, CDR1 is MNHNY and CDR2 SVGAGI (reference sequence). CDR3 region: CASLGQGAGVAKNIQYF. The DNA for the CDR3 is TGTGCCAGCCTTGGACAGGGGGCCGGGGTGGCCAAAAACATTCAGTACTTC.

The sample holds many counts of this clonotype. This chain links TRBV20-1 with TRBJ1-5, with D perhaps matching TRBD1 (6 bases). This CDR3 is 13 amino acids long. Trimming shortened V by 0 bases and J by 6 bases, and 9 bases separated the two germline ends. From germline, CDR1 is DFQATT and CDR2 SNEGSKA (reference sequence). This chain's CDR3 is CSARDRGSQPQHF. CDR3 sequence (DNA): TGCAGTGCTAGAGACAGGGGATCTCAGCCCCAGCATTTT.

This clonotype was detected many times. V gene TRBV14 combines with J gene TRBJ2-3; 11 bases map to TRBD2. The CDR3 sequence is 18 residues long. Germline CDR1 and CDR2: SGHDN and FVKESK. With 4 bases clipped from V and 6 bases from J, the junction kept 15 bases outside the gene matches. DNA of the CDR3: TGTGCCAGCAGCCCAAGAAATCTGGCGGGACTAGCGGCCGATACGCAGTATTTT. As protein: CASSPRNLAGLAADTQYF.

This clonotype came up many times. The V and J genes are TRBV5-6 and TRBJ1-5; possible D gene TRBD1, 5 bases. The CDR3 spans 13 residues. Per germline, CDR1 SGHDT and CDR2 YYEEEE. V lost 2 bases, J lost 9 bases, and 12 bases lay in between. For the CDR3, the DNA is TGTGCCAGCAGCTTAGGGACTCTTGGGCCCCAGCATTTT. Protein: CASSLGTLGPQHF.

This clonotype has more than one count but fewer than ten. V gene TRBV24-1 combines with J gene TRBJ2-5, with 9 bases fitting TRBD2. Germline assignment: CDR1 KGHDR and CDR2 SFDVKD. This CDR3 contains 15 residues. J was trimmed by 4 bases and V by 6 bases; bases with no gene match: 8. CDR3 residues: CATSTSTSGPETQYF. CDR3 DNA: TGTGCCACCAGTACTTCGACTAGCGGCCCAGAGACCCAGTACTTC.

This clonotype was seen ten or more times. This sequence joins TRBV10-1 and TRBJ2-2; 10 bases fit TRBD2. The V and J ends lost 5 bases and 0 bases, in that order; junction bases with no gene match: 12. The CDR3 spans 19 residues. CDR1 WNHNN and CDR2 SYGVQD come from the germline V gene (reference sequence). Written as DNA, the CDR3 is TGCGCCAGCAGTACCGCGCCCCTACTAGCGGGGTCGAACACCGGGGAGCTGTTTTTT. This encodes CASSTAPLLAGSNTGELFF.

By sample share, this clonotype is medium-sized (0.01 to 0.1%). The CDR3 nucleotides are TGTGCCAGCAGCCCACGACAGGGATCGGCAAAACTGTTTTTT. Translation: CASSPRQGSAKLFF. V and J are TRBV7-2 and TRBJ1-4, with 7 bases matching TRBD1. The germline CDR1 and CDR2 sequences are SGHTA and FQGNSA. The CDR3 is 14 amino acids. V lost 5 bases to trimming and J lost 10 bases; unmatched junction nucleotides: 10.

This clonotype was seen at least ten times. This chain uses TRBV6-5 with TRBJ2-1; the D gene is possibly TRBD2 (5 bases). Germline assignment: CDR1 MNHEY and CDR2 SVGAGI. This CDR3 is built from 21 residues. Trimming stripped 0 bases from V and 6 bases from J, with 30 bases between. The CDR3 reads CASSYSLVLRGRSERGNEQFF. CDR3 DNA sequence: TGTGCCAGCAGTTACTCGTTAGTATTACGGGGTAGAAGCGAAAGAGGCAATGAGCAGTTCTTC.

This clonotype was seen ten or more times. The V gene is TRBV7-2, the J gene TRBJ1-1; possible D gene TRBD1, 5 bases. This CDR3 comprises 15 residues. The germline V gene has CDR1 SGHTA and CDR2 FQGNSA. Trimming stripped 1 base from V and 0 bases from J, with 9 bases between. The CDR3 DNA reads as TGTGCCAGCAGCTTAGTTGCGGGACTGAACACTGAAGCTTTCTTT. This encodes CASSLVAGLNTEAFF.